A selection of T cell receptor beta chains follows, all from one sample in a study of T cell repertoires in cytomegalovirus infection. MiXCR was run by TCRdb on the reads, yielding one entry per CDR3 protein. This table has about 320,000 distinct CDR3 sequences, around 9.5% appearing once. Source material: PBMCs. These receptors all come from a human donor in good health (CMV status not recorded). Some clones in this sample may be carry-over from other donors' samples. Each CDR3 is given with its conserved first and last residue. The D gene is left open where the match is weak. For some rows the clone size is stated as once, few or many, or as a class when expanded; others skip it.

v_call,j_call,clone_size,d_call,cdr3_aa,cdr3_nt
TRBV4-2,TRBJ2-5,few,TRBD1,CASSQADRGETQYF,TGTGCCAGCAGCCAAGCGGACAGGGGAGAGACCCAGTACTTC
TRBV29-1,TRBJ1-1,.,.,CKRRGDTEAFF,TGTAAGCGTCGGGGGGACACTGAAGCTTTCTTT
TRBV10-3,TRBJ1-6,few,TRBD1,CAISEQGYNSPLHF,TGTGCCATCAGTGAACAGGGGTATAATTCACCCCTCCACTTT
TRBV29-1,TRBJ1-4,few,.,CSVQEFGEKLFF,TGCAGCGTACAGGAGTTCGGAGAAAAACTGTTTTTT
TRBV5-5,TRBJ2-7,.,TRBD1,CASSYQTGSLYEQYF,TGTGCCAGCAGCTATCAGACAGGGTCACTGTACGAGCAGTACTTC
TRBV7-2,TRBJ2-3,many,TRBD1,CARSGTGKTDTQYF,TGTGCCAGGTCGGGGACAGGGAAAACAGATACGCAGTATTTT
TRBV28,TRBJ1-2,.,TRBD1,CASSRGSSYGHTF,TGTGCCAGCAGCAGGGGGAGCTCCTATGGCCACACCTTC
TRBV7-2,TRBJ1-6,many,TRBD1,CASSPRQGMTSPLHF,TGTGCCAGCAGCCCGCGACAGGGGATGACTTCACCCCTCCACTTT
TRBV4-2,TRBJ2-1,few,.,CASSNRRQGAYNEQFF,TGTGCCAGCAGCAACCGGAGGCAGGGAGCCTACAATGAGCAGTTCTTC
TRBV6-2/TRBV6-3,TRBJ2-7,many,.,CASSRSDLRYEQYF,TGTGCCAGCAGCCGCTCAGACCTCCGATACGAGCAGTACTTC
TRBV7-6,TRBJ1-6,many,.,CASSLDVGSLYSPLHF,TGTGCCAGCAGCTTAGATGTCGGCAGCCTCTATTCACCCCTCCACTTT
TRBV7-3,TRBJ1-1,many,TRBD1,CASSPQGRKDTEAFF,TGTGCCAGCAGCCCACAGGGGCGAAAGGACACTGAAGCTTTCTTT
TRBV5-6,TRBJ2-3,few,TRBD2,CASSLFVSGGTDTQYF,TGTGCCAGCAGCTTGTTCGTCAGCGGGGGAACAGATACGCAGTATTTT
TRBV12-3/TRBV12-4,TRBJ2-5,.,TRBD2,CASTKAIAGGPQETQYF,TGTGCCAGCACGAAAGCAATAGCGGGAGGGCCCCAAGAGACCCAGTACTTC
TRBV27,TRBJ1-6,.,TRBD1,CASSSGQVSYNSPLHF,TGTGCCAGCAGTTCGGGACAGGTCTCCTATAATTCACCCCTCCACTTT
TRBV6-6,TRBJ1-5,many,.,CASRAVSNQPQHF,TGTGCCAGCAGGGCAGTTAGCAATCAGCCCCAGCATTTT
TRBV20-1,TRBJ1-2,.,.,CSATMGTADYGYTF,TGCAGTGCTACCATGGGGACGGCCGACTATGGCTACACCTTC
TRBV19,TRBJ1-1,.,.,CASSIKGAVNTEAFF,TGTGCCAGTAGTATAAAAGGGGCGGTGAACACTGAAGCTTTCTTT
TRBV7-6,TRBJ2-7,.,TRBD2,CASSLQREGEQYF,TGTGCCAGCAGCTTACAGCGGGAAGGGGAGCAGTACTTC
TRBV2,TRBJ2-7,.,TRBD2,CASSGLAGGYEQYF,TGTGCCAGCAGTGGTCTAGCGGGGGGATACGAGCAGTACTTC
TRBV11-2,TRBJ2-1,many,.,CASSLGPGRGPSSYNEQFF,TGTGCCAGCAGCTTAGGTCCGGGGCGGGGGCCAAGCTCCTACAATGAGCAGTTCTTC
TRBV10-3,TRBJ1-6,few,.,CAISGSTRGSPLHF,TGTGCCATCAGTGGTTCGACGAGAGGTTCACCCCTCCACTTT
TRBV7-2,TRBJ2-1,.,.,CASSFRIASYNEQFF,TGTGCCAGCAGCTTCCGGATTGCTAGTTACAATGAGCAGTTCTTC
TRBV12-3/TRBV12-4,TRBJ2-1,many,TRBD2,CASSFGGIYNEQFF,TGTGCCAGCAGTTTCGGGGGGATCTACAATGAGCAGTTCTTC
TRBV7-2,TRBJ2-2,.,TRBD2,CASSPRAGGLNTGELFF,TGTGCCAGCAGCCCGCGAGCGGGGGGCCTTAACACCGGGGAGCTGTTTTTT
TRBV2,TRBJ1-1,.,TRBD1,CASSVQGTGGSGSEAFF,TGTGCCAGCAGTGTACAGGGGACAGGGGGATCCGGGAGTGAAGCTTTCTTT
TRBV7-6,TRBJ1-4,many,.,CASSRRRNEKLFF,TGTGCCAGCAGCAGACGACGGAATGAAAAACTGTTTTTT
TRBV10-1,TRBJ2-3,many,.,CASSESPGPTTDTQYF,TGCGCCAGCAGTGAGTCTCCGGGACCTACCACAGATACGCAGTATTTT
TRBV28,TRBJ2-1,many,.,CASSLQGHNYNEQFF,TGTGCCAGCAGTTTACAGGGGCATAACTACAATGAGCAGTTCTTC
TRBV12-3/TRBV12-4,TRBJ2-7,many,.,CASSLHYEQYF,TGTGCCAGCAGCTTACACTACGAGCAGTACTTC
TRBV7-2,TRBJ2-3,many,.,CASSLAPRGTDTQYF,TGTGCCAGCAGCTTAGCGCCCCGGGGGACAGATACGCAGTATTTT
TRBV7-2,TRBJ2-2,many,.,CASSLVTGITGELFF,TGTGCCAGCAGCTTAGTTACAGGAATCACCGGGGAGCTGTTTTTT
TRBV27,TRBJ1-4,few,.,CASSLWGNLGTNEKLFF,TGTGCCAGCAGTTTATGGGGGAATCTCGGCACTAATGAAAAACTGTTTTTT
TRBV14,TRBJ2-7,many,TRBD2,CASSPLAGGHEQYF,TGTGCCAGCAGCCCACTAGCGGGAGGGCACGAGCAGTACTTC
TRBV5-1,TRBJ2-5,.,TRBD2,CASSLVGGGTSQETQYF,TGCGCCAGCAGCTTGGTCGGCGGGGGAACCTCCCAAGAGACCCAGTACTTC
TRBV10-3,TRBJ1-1,.,TRBD1,CAIRGDRGGTEAFF,TGTGCCATCAGGGGGGACAGGGGGGGGACTGAAGCTTTCTTT
TRBV27,TRBJ1-5,.,TRBD1,CASKYRGENQPQHF,TGTGCCAGCAAGTACAGGGGGGAAAATCAGCCCCAGCATTTT
TRBV5-4,TRBJ1-2,.,.,CASSLVADNYGYTF,TGTGCCAGCAGCTTGGTAGCAGACAACTATGGCTACACCTTC
TRBV7-6,TRBJ2-7,many,.,CASSPSPGHSYEQYF,TGTGCCAGCAGCCCCAGTCCGGGACATAGCTACGAGCAGTACTTC
TRBV28,TRBJ2-2,.,.,CASSPSGELFF,TGTGCCAGCAGTCCCTCCGGGGAGCTGTTTTTT
TRBV7-2,TRBJ2-5,many,.,CASSSSRGAETQYF,TGTGCCAGCAGCTCCAGTAGGGGCGCGGAGACCCAGTACTTC
TRBV4-2,TRBJ2-7,few,.,CASSLFDSGEQYF,TGTGCCAGCAGCCTCTTTGACAGCGGAGAGCAGTACTTC
TRBV9,TRBJ2-7,few,.,CASSVQVNSYEQYF,TGTGCCAGCAGCGTACAGGTTAACTCCTACGAGCAGTACTTC
TRBV6-6,TRBJ2-1,.,.,CASIDSYNEQFF,TGTGCCAGCATCGACTCGTACAATGAGCAGTTCTTC
TRBV6-6,TRBJ1-1,many,.,CASSSTGGNAEAFF,TGTGCCAGCAGTTCAACTGGGGGTAACGCTGAAGCTTTCTTT
TRBV18,TRBJ1-5,few,TRBD1,CASSLTGEPNQPQHF,TGTGCCAGCTCACTCACAGGGGAACCGAATCAGCCCCAGCATTTT
TRBV7-2,TRBJ2-7,few,TRBD2,CASSPGLAGGDSYEQYF,TGTGCCAGCAGCCCAGGACTAGCGGGAGGAGATTCCTACGAGCAGTACTTC
TRBV11-3,TRBJ2-1,.,.,CASSARGGGSYNEQFF,TGTGCCAGCAGCGCGCGGGGCGGCGGTTCCTACAATGAGCAGTTCTTC
TRBV27,TRBJ2-7,many,.,CASSPPRGGHEQYF,TGTGCCAGCAGTCCCCCGAGGGGCGGACACGAGCAGTACTTC
TRBV18,TRBJ2-3,few,TRBD2,CASSPPSGGRRTDTQYF,TGTGCCAGCTCACCACCTAGCGGGGGGCGGCGCACAGATACGCAGTATTTT
TRBV30,TRBJ1-1,few,.,CAWSVSLMGRTEAFF,TGTGCCTGGAGTGTATCCCTTATGGGACGGACTGAAGCTTTCTTT
TRBV10-1,TRBJ2-5,.,.,CASSESEGRETQYF,TGCGCCAGCAGTGAGTCGGAGGGCAGGGAGACCCAGTACTTC
TRBV7-2,TRBJ2-2,many,TRBD2,CASSNILAGRTGELFF,TGTGCCAGCAGTAATATCCTAGCGGGACGCACCGGGGAGCTGTTTTTT
TRBV7-2,TRBJ2-7,.,.,CASSLAPTLKPTYEQYF,TGTGCCAGCAGCTTAGCGCCCACCTTGAAACCGACCTACGAGCAGTACTTC
TRBV7-2,TRBJ2-3,many,.,CASKPFGTDTQYF,TGTGCCAGCAAACCCTTTGGCACAGATACGCAGTATTTT
TRBV10-3,TRBJ1-2,.,TRBD1,CAISDPGQGAGYTF,TGTGCCATCAGTGACCCGGGACAGGGGGCCGGCTACACCTTC
TRBV11-1,TRBJ2-7,few,.,CASSSPHLDSTYEQYF,TGTGCCAGCAGCTCCCCGCACTTAGACAGTACCTACGAGCAGTACTTC
TRBV7-9,TRBJ2-3,.,.,CASSPRPDPTDTQYF,TGTGCCAGCAGCCCCCGGCCTGACCCCACAGATACGCAGTATTTT
TRBV20-1,TRBJ1-2,few,TRBD1,CSADVTGTYGYTF,TGCAGTGCAGATGTGACAGGGACCTATGGCTACACCTTC
TRBV7-2,TRBJ1-3,many,TRBD1,CASSPQITTGRGNTIYF,TGTGCCAGCAGCCCCCAAATTACGACAGGGAGAGGAAACACCATATATTTT